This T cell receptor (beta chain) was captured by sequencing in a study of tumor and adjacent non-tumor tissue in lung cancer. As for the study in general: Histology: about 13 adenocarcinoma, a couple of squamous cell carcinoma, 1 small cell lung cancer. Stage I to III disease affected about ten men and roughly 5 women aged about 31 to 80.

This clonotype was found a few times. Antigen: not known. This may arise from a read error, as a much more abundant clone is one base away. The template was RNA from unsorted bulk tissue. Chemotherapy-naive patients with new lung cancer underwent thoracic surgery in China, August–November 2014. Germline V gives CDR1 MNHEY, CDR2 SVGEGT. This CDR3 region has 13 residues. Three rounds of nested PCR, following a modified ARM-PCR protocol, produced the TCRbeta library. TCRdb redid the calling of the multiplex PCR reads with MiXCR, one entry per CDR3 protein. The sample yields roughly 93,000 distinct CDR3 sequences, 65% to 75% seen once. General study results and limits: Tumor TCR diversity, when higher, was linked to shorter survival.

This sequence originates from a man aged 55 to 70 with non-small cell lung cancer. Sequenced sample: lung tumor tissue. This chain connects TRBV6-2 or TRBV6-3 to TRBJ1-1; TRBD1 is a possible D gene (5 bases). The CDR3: CASRWGPNTEALF. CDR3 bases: TGTGCCAGCAGATGGGGACCGAACACTGAAGCTTTATTT.